This note documents a single T cell receptor beta chain sequence. Seattle's enrolled individuals joined amid active infection and were then monitored longitudinally. Original processing methods: The assay estimated nucleated cells by amplifying reference gene primers. The data were produced by immunoSEQ multiplex PCR, yet TCRdb's version contains in-frame clones alone and is incomplete. Clone size and V and J calls were adopted from that table, with D and trimming inferred from the DNA. The table shows some 240,000 clones, with more than 80% occurring only once. The CDR3 extends over 17 amino acids. The V and J ends lost 5 bases and 7 bases respectively, with 27 bases between them. Germline values: CDR1 SEHNR, CDR2 FQNEAQ (reference sequence). The sample is drawn from a study of blood T cell repertoires in COVID-19.

The chain joins TRBV7-9 to TRBJ2-7, with D possibly matching TRBD2 (6 bases). This clonotype was obtained from an elderly woman with COVID-19, enrolled during active disease. Input material: peripheral blood. The CDR3 here is CASSPIRGGGVRKEQYF. CDR3 nucleotides: TGTGCCAGCAGCCCCATTCGTGGCGGCGGGGTCCGGAAGGAGCAGTACTTC.